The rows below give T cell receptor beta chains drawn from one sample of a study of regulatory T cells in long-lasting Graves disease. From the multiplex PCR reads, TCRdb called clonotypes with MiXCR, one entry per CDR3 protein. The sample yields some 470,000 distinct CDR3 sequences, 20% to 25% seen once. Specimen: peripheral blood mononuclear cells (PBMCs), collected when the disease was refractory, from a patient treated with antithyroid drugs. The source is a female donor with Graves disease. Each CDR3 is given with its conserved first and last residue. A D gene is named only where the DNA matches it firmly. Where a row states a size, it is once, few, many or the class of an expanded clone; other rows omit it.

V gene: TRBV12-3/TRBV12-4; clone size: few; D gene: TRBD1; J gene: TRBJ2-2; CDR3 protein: CASSYLQGTGELFF; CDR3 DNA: TGTGCCAGCAGCTATTTACAGGGGACCGGGGAGCTGTTTTTT
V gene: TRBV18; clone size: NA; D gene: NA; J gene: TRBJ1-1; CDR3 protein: CASSPPSPANTEAFF; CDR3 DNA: TGTGCCAGCTCACCACCGAGCCCCGCCAACACTGAAGCTTTCTTT
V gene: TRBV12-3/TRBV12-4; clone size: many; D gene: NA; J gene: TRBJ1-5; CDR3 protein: CASNKQGNQPQHF; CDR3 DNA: TGTGCCAGCAATAAACAGGGCAATCAGCCCCAGCATTTT
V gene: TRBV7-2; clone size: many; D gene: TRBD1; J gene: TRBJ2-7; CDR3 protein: CASSFRDRTYEQYF; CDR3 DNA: TGTGCCAGCAGCTTCCGGGACAGGACCTACGAGCAGTACTTC
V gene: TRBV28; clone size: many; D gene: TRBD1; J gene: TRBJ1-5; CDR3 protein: CASSLSRQGTVSDQPQHF; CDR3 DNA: TGTGCCAGCAGTTTATCGAGACAGGGAACGGTAAGCGATCAGCCCCAGCATTTT
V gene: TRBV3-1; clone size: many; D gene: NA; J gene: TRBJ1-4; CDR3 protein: CASSQDWGVRIEKLFF; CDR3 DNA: TGTGCCAGCAGCCAAGATTGGGGGGTCCGTATTGAAAAACTGTTTTTT
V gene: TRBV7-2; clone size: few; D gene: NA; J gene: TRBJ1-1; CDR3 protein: CASSPQTRMNTEAFF; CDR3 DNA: TGTGCCAGCAGCCCGCAGACAAGAATGAACACTGAAGCTTTCTTT
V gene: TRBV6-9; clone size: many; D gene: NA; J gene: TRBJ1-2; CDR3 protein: CASSYSRYGYTF; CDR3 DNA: TGTGCCAGCAGTTATTCGAGATATGGCTACACCTTC
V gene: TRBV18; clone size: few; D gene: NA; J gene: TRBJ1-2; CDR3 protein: CASSPTSLAKSLYGYTF; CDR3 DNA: TGTGCCAGCTCACCGACCTCGTTAGCGAAGTCTCTCTATGGCTACACCTTC
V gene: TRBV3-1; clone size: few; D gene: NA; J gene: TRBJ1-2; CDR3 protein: CASSQDTRRSYTF; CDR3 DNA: TGTGCCAGCAGCCAAGATACCCGGCGTTCCTACACCTTC
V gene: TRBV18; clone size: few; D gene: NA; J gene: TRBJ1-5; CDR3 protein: CASSADISNQPQHF; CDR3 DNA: TGTGCCAGCTCAGCAGACATTAGCAATCAGCCCCAGCATTTT
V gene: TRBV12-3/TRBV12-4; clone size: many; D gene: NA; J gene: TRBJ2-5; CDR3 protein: CASSSRGRLQETQYF; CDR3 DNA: TGTGCCAGCAGTTCCCGGGGGCGTCTTCAAGAGACCCAGTACTTC
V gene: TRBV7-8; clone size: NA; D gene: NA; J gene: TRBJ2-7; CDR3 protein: CASSQGVGDEQYF; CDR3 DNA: TGTGCCAGCAGCCAAGGGGTGGGGGACGAGCAGTACTTC
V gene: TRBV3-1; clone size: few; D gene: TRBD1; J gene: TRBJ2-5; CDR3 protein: CASSQTGEGQETQYF; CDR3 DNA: TGTGCCAGCAGCCAAACAGGGGAAGGGCAAGAGACCCAGTACTTC
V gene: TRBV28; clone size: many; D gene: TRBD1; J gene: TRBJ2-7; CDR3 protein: CASSPTGLQNYEQYF; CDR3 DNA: TGTGCCAGCAGCCCGACAGGGCTCCAGAACTACGAGCAGTACTTC
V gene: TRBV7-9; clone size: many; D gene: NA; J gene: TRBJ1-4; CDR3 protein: CASRGGPEEKLFF; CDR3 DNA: TGTGCCAGCCGGGGGGGCCCCGAAGAAAAACTGTTTTTT
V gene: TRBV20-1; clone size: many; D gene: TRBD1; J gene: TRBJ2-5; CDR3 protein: CSAPTGAETQYF; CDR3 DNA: TGCAGTGCTCCTACAGGGGCAGAGACCCAGTACTTC
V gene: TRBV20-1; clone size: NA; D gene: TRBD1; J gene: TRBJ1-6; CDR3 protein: CSAPGQGLSPLHF; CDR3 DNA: TGCAGTGCCCCTGGACAGGGACTCTCACCCCTCCACTTT
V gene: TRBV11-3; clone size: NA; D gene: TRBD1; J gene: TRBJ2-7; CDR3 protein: CASSVGSRPGRGQSYEQYF; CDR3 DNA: TGTGCCAGCAGCGTTGGTTCACGACCGGGACGGGGACAGTCCTACGAGCAGTACTTC
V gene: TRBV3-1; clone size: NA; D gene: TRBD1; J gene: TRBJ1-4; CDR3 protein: CASSGGDRRATNEKLFF; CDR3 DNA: TGTGCCAGCAGCGGGGGGGACAGGAGAGCAACTAATGAAAAACTGTTTTTT
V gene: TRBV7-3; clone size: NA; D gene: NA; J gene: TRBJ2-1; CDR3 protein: CASSLTPLGVNEQFF; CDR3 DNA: TGTGCCAGCAGCTTAACGCCTCTGGGGGTGAATGAGCAGTTCTTC
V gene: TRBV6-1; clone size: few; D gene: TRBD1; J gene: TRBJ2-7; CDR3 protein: CASSPRQGVYEQYF; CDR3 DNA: TGTGCCAGCAGCCCTAGACAGGGGGTCTACGAGCAGTACTTC
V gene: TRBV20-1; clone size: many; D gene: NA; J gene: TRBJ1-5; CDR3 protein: CSARASQGDQPQHF; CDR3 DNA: TGCAGTGCTAGAGCGTCACAGGGTGACCAGCCCCAGCATTTT
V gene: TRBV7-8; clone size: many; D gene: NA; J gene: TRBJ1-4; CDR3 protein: CASSPRDATNEKLFF; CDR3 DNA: TGTGCCAGCAGCCCCCGGGACGCAACTAATGAAAAACTGTTTTTT
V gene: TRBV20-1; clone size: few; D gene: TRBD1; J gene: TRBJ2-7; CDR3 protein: CSASPFETGGYEQYF; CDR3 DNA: TGCAGTGCTAGTCCCTTTGAGACAGGGGGCTACGAGCAGTACTTC
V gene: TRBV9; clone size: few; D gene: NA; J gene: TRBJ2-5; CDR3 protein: CASSVGGSIRPYQETQYF; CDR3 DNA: TGTGCCAGCAGCGTGGGAGGAAGTATCCGACCGTACCAAGAGACCCAGTACTTC
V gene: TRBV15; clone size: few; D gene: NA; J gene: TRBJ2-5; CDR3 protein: CATSRAREIRETQYF; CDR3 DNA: TGTGCCACCAGCAGGGCCAGGGAGATCCGCGAGACCCAGTACTTC
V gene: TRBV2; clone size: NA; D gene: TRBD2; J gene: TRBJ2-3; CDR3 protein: CASSHIAGGSTDTQYF; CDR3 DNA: TGTGCCAGCAGCCATATAGCGGGAGGGTCCACAGATACGCAGTATTTT
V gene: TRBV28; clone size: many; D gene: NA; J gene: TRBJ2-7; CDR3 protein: CASRRPGPYEQYF; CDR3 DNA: TGTGCCAGCAGGCGACCGGGTCCTTACGAGCAGTACTTC
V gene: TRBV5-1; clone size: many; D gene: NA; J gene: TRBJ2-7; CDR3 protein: CASSLYGAEQYF; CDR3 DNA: TGCGCCAGCAGCTTGTACGGGGCCGAGCAGTACTTC
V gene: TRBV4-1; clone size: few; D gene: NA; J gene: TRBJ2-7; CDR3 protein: CASSQDLQGFPHF; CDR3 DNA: TGCGCCAGCAGCCAAGATCTTCAGGGGTTTCCACACTTC
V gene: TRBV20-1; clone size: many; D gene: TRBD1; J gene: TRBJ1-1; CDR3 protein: CSATGGTEAFF; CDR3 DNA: TGCAGTGCTACAGGGGGAACTGAAGCTTTCTTT
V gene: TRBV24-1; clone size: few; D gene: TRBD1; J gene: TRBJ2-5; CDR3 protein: CATSDSRTGGWETQYF; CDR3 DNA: TGTGCCACCAGTGATTCCCGTACAGGGGGCTGGGAGACCCAGTACTTC
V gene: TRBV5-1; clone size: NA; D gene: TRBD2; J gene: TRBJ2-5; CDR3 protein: CASSLIAGGGQETQYF; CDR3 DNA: TGCGCCAGCAGCTTGATCGCGGGGGGGGGGCAAGAGACCCAGTACTTC
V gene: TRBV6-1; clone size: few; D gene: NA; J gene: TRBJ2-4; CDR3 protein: CASRWGASGNIQYF; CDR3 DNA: TGTGCCAGCAGATGGGGGGCGAGTGGAAACATTCAGTACTTC
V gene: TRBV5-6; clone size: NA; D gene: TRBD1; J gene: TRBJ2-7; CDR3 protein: CASSRDRGALKYF; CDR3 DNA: TGTGCCAGCAGCCGGGACAGGGGGGCTTTGAAGTACTTC
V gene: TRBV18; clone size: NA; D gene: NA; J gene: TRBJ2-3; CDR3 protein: CASSPLHTDTQYF; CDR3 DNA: TGTGCCAGCTCACCACTACACACAGATACGCAGTATTTT
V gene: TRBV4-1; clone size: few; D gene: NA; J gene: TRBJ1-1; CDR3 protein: CASRQPLWGTEAFF; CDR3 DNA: TGCGCCAGCAGGCAACCGCTATGGGGCACTGAAGCTTTCTTT
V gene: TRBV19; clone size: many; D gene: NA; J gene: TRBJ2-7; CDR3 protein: CASSIRGLSYEQYF; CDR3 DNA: TGTGCCAGTAGTATTCGGGGCCTTTCCTACGAGCAGTACTTC
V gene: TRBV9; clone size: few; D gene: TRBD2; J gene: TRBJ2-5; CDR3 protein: CASSVEASGNQETQYF; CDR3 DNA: TGTGCCAGCAGCGTAGAGGCTAGCGGGAACCAAGAGACCCAGTACTTC
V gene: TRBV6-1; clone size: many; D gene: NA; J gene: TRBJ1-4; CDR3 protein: CASSELGAPNEKLFF; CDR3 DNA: TGTGCCAGCAGTGAGTTGGGGGCGCCTAATGAAAAACTGTTTTTT
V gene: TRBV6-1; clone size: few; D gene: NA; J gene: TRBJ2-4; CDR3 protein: CASSLSRVLNIQYF; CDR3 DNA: TGTGCCAGCAGTCTATCAAGGGTTTTAAACATTCAGTACTTC
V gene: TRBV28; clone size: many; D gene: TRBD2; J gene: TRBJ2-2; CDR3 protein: CASSLSGSRDTGELFF; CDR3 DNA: TGTGCCAGCAGTTTAAGCGGGAGTCGAGACACCGGGGAGCTGTTTTTT
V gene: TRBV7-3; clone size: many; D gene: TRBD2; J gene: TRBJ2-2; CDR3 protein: CASSLRSGSRTGELFF; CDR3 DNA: TGTGCCAGCAGCTTAAGGAGCGGGAGTCGCACCGGGGAGCTGTTTTTT
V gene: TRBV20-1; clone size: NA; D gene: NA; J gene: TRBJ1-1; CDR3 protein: CSARDLLKVNTEAFF; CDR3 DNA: TGCAGTGCTAGAGATCTCTTAAAAGTGAACACTGAAGCTTTCTTT
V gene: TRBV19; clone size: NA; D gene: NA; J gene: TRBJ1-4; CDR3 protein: CASSIYILKTNEKLFF; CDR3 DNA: TGTGCCAGTAGTATTTACATCCTCAAAACTAATGAAAAACTGTTTTTT
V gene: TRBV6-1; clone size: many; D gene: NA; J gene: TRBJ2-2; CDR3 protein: CASSPPGHTGELFF; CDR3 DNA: TGTGCCAGCAGCCCTCCAGGGCACACCGGGGAGCTGTTTTTT
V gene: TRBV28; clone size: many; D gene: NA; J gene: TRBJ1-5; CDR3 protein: CASSLLGIGVEQPQHF; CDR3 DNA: TGTGCCAGCAGTTTATTAGGTATAGGGGTGGAGCAGCCCCAGCATTTT
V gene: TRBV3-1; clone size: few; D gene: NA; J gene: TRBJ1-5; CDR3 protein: CASSQDSASNQPQHF; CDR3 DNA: TGTGCCAGCAGCCAAGACAGCGCGAGCAATCAGCCCCAGCATTTT
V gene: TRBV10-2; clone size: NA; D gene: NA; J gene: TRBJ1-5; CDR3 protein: CASRTAMGGSGPQHF; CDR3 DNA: TGCGCCAGCAGGACGGCAATGGGGGGGTCAGGGCCCCAGCATTTT
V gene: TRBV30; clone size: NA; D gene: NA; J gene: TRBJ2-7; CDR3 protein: CAWSRDGSSYEQYF; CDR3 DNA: TGTGCCTGGAGCCGGGACGGTAGCTCCTACGAGCAGTACTTC
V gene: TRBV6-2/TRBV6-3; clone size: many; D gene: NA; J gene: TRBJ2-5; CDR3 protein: CASIGQAGLMETQYF; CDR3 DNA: TGTGCCAGCATCGGGCAGGCGGGGCTTATGGAGACCCAGTACTTC
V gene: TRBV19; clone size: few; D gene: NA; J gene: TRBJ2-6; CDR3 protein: CASSTPSGANVLTF; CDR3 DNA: TGTGCCAGTAGTACACCCTCTGGGGCCAACGTCCTGACTTTC